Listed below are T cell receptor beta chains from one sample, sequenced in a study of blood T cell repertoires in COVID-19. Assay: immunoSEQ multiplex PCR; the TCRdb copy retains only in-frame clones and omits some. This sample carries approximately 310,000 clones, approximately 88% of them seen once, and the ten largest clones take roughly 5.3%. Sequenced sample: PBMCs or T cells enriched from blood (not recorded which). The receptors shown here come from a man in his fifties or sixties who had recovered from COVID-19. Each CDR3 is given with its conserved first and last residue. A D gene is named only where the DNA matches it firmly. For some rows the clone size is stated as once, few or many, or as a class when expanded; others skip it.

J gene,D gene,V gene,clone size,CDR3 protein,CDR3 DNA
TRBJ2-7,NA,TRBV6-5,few,CASSLASYEQYF,TGTGCCAGCAGCTTAGCTAGCTACGAGCAGTACTTC
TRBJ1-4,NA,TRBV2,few,CASSPGLNREKLFF,TGTGCCAGCAGTCCCGGACTGAATAGGGAAAAACTGTTTTTT
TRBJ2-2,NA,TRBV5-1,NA,CASSLVVSGELFF,TGCGCCAGCAGCCTGGTCGTCTCCGGGGAGCTGTTTTTT
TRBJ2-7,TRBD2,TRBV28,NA,CGTSGHYEQYF,TGCGGGACTAGCGGACACTACGAGCAGTACTTC
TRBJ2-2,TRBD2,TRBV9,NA,CASSGGDYLNTGELFF,TGTGCCAGCAGCGGAGGGGACTACCTGAACACCGGGGAGCTGTTTTTT
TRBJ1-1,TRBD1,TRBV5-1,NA,CASSLGSRGGAQMNTEAFF,TGCGCCAGCAGCTTGGGGTCTCGAGGGGGCGCGCAGATGAACACTGAAGCTTTCTTT
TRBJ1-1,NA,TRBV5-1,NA,CASSRGQNTEAFF,TGCGCCAGCAGCCGCGGACAGAACACTGAAGCTTTCTTT
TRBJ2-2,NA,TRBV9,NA,CASSVFGGTNTGELFF,TGTGCCAGCAGCGTATTTGGCGGGACCAACACCGGGGAGCTGTTTTTT
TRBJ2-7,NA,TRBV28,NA,CASSPNDSYEQYF,TGTGCCAGCAGTCCAAACGACAGTTACGAGCAGTACTTC
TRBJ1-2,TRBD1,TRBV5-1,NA,CASSLEGQGLFSGYTF,TGCGCCAGCAGCTTGGAGGGACAGGGATTGTTCAGTGGCTACACCTTC
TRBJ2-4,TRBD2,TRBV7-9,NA,CATIMRREGKNIQYF,TGTGCCACAATAATGAGGCGGGAGGGAAAAAACATTCAGTACTTC
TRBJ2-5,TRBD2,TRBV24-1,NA,CATEAGGPGTQYF,TGTGCCACGGAGGCGGGAGGGCCGGGGACCCAGTACTTC
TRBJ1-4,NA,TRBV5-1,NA,CASSNRAATNEKLFF,TGCGCCAGCAGCAACAGGGCGGCAACTAATGAAAAACTGTTTTTT
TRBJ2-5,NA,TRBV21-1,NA,CASSEEPTGSYQETQYF,TGTGCCAGCAGCGAAGAACCGACAGGGTCGTACCAAGAGACCCAGTACTTC
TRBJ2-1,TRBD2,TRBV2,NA,CASSVGRELNEQFF,TGTGCCAGCAGTGTAGGGCGGGAGCTCAATGAGCAGTTCTTC
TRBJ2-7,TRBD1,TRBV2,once,CASMEAPGQGRLEQYF,TGTGCCAGCATGGAGGCCCCTGGACAGGGGAGGTTGGAGCAGTACTTC
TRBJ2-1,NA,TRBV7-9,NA,CASSLAGANWNEQFF,TGTGCCAGCAGCTTAGCGGGAGCCAATTGGAATGAGCAGTTCTTC
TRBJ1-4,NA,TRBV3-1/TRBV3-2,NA,CASSRQGTNEKLFF,TGTGCCAGCAGCCGGCAGGGAACTAATGAAAAACTGTTTTTT
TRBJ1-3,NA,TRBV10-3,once,CAISESHSGNTIYF,TGTGCCATCAGTGAGTCTCACTCTGGAAACACCATATATTTT
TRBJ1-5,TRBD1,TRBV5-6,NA,CASSYRDRGLYSNQPQHF,TGTGCCAGCAGCTACCGGGACAGGGGACTTTATAGCAATCAGCCCCAGCATTTT
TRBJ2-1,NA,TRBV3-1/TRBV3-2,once,CASSQDRSGIRDYNEQFF,TGTGCCAGCAGCCAAGATAGGAGCGGTATTAGGGACTACAATGAGCAGTTCTTC
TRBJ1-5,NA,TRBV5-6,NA,CASSLGSGNQPQHF,TGTGCCAGCAGCTTGGGCAGCGGCAATCAGCCCCAGCATTTT
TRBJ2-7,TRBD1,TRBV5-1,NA,CASSLEGQGDEQYF,TGCGCCAGCAGCTTGGAGGGGCAGGGGGACGAGCAGTACTTC
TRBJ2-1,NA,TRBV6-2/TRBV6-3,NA,CASSPRLPYNEQFF,TGTGCCAGCAGCCCGCGGTTACCCTACAATGAGCAGTTCTTC